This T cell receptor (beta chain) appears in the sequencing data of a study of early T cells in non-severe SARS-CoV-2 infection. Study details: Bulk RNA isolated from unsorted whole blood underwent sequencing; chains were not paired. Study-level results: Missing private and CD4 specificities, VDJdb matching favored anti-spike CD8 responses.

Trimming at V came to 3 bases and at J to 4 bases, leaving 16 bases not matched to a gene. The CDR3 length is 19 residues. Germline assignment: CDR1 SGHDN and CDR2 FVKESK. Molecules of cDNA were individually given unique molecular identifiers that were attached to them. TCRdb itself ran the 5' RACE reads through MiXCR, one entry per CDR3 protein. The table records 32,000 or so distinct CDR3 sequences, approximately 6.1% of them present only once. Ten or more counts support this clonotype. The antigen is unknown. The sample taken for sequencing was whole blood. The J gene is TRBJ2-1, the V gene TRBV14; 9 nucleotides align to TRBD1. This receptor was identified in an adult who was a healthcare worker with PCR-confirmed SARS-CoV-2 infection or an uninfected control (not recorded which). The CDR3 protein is CASSHLPWDRDLYYNEQFF. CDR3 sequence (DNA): TGTGCCAGCAGCCACCTCCCCTGGGACAGGGACCTATATTACAATGAGCAGTTCTTC.